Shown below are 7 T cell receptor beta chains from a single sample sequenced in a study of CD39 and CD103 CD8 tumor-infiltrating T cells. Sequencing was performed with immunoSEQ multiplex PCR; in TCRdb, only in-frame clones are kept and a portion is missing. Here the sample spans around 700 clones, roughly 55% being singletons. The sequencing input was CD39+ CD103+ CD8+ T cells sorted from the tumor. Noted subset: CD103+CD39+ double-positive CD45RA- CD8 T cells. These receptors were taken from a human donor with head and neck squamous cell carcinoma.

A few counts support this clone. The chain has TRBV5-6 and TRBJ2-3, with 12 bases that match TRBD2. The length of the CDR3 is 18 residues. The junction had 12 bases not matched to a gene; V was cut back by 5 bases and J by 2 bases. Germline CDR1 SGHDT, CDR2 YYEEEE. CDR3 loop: CASSLALLAGGYTDTQYF. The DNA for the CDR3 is TGTGCCAGCAGTCTGGCTTTACTAGCGGGAGGATACACAGATACGCAGTATTTT.

The CDR3 protein is CASSKLAWNEQFF. The CDR3 DNA sequence: TGTGCCAGCAGCAAACTAGCGTGGAATGAGCAGTTCTTC. The chain has TRBV28 and TRBJ2-1, with 7 bases identical to TRBD2. CDR3 size: 13 residues. The V segment lost 6 bases and the J segment 7 bases; nucleotides outside the gene matches: 6. Germline loops: CDR1 MDHEN, CDR2 SYDVKM.

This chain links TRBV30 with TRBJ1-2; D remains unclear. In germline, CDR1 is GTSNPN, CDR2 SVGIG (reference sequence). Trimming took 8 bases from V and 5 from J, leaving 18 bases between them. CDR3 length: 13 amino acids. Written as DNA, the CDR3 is TGTGCCGCCCGGTCGGGGATAGGGTATGGCTACACCTTC. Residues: CAARSGIGYGYTF.

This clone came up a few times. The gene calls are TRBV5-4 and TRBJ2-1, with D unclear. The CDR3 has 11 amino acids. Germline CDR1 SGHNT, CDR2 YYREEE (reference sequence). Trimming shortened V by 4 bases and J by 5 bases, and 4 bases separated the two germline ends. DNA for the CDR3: TGTGCCAGCAGCCTTAACAATGAGCAGTTCTTC. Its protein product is CASSLNNEQFF.

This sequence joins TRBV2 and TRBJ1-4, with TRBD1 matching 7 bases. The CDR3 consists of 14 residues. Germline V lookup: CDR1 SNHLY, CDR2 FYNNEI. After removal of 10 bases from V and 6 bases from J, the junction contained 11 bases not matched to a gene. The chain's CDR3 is CATQNPGTDEKLFF. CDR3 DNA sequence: TGTGCCACCCAAAACCCCGGGACAGATGAAAAACTGTTTTTT. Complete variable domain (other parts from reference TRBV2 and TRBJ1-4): EPEVTQTPSHQVTQMGQEVILRCVPISNHLYFYWYRQILGQKVEFLVSFYNNEISEKSEIFDDQFSVERPDGSNFTLKIRSTKLEDSAMYFCATQNPGTDEKLFFGSGTQLSVL.

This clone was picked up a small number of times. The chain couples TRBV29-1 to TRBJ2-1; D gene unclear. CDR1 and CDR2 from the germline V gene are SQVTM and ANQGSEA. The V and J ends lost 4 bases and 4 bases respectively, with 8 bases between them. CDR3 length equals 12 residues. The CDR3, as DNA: TGCAGCGTTGTGGCAGGATACAATGAGCAGTTCTTC. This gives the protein CSVVAGYNEQFF.

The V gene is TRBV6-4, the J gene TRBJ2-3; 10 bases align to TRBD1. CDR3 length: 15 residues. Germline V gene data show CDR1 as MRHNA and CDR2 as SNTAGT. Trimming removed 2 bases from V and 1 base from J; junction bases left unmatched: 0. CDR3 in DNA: TGTGCCAGCAGTGACGGGACAGGGGGCACAGATACGCAGTATTTT. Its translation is CASSDGTGGTDTQYF.